What follows are 18 T cell receptor beta chains derived from one specimen sequenced in a study of T cells after yellow fever vaccination. TCRdb called the 5' RACE reads again in MiXCR, with one record for every CDR3 protein. Of more than 15,000 distinct CDR3 sequences in the sample, around 4% were seen once. The sequenced sample was PBMCs, either bulk or a sorted T-cell subset (CD4+, CD8+, memory, or dextramer-sorted; not recorded which), obtained 15 days after the yellow fever booster vaccination. These receptors were taken from a man aged 25-40 years who received the YFV17D yellow fever vaccine.

Sample share makes this clonotype medium-sized. The genes are TRBV11-2 and TRBJ2-3, with TRBD2 matching 11 bases. CDR3 size: 16 residues. Looked up from germline, CDR1 is SGHAT and CDR2 is FQNNGV. Trimming at V came to 4 bases and at J to 2 bases, leaving 5 bases not matched to a gene. Written as DNA, the CDR3 is TGTGCCAGCAGCTCGGGACTAGCGGAACCCACAGATACGCAGTATTTT. This codes for CASSSGLAEPTDTQYF.

By sample share, this clonotype is medium-sized. V is TRBV29-1 and J is TRBJ2-7; perhaps D is TRBD1 or TRBD2 (5 bases each). This CDR3 region has 13 residues. Germline V gene sequence: CDR1 SQVTM, CDR2 ANQGSEA. V was cut by 4 bases and J by 4 bases, with 14 bases left in between. CDR3 sequence (DNA): TGCAGCGTTGCGAGGGGTCAGAGGTACGAGCAGTACTTC. Residues: CSVARGQRYEQYF.

This clonotype was counted at least ten times. This chain connects TRBV7-6 to TRBJ2-1; D is possibly TRBD1 (6 bases). V gave up 5 bases and J gave up 3 bases, with 20 bases separating them. Germline V gives CDR1 SGHVS, CDR2 FNYEAQ. This CDR3 has 17 residues. The CDR3, as DNA: TGTGCCAGCAGCAGGGGATACAGGGCCTCTCTCTACAATGAGCAGTTCTTC. Translated: CASSRGYRASLYNEQFF.

This clonotype was picked up many times. CDR3 DNA: TGTGCCAGCAGCTCACTCCCGGGACTCAAACTCTACGAGCAGTACTTC. It translates to CASSSLPGLKLYEQYF. This chain uses TRBV5-6 with TRBJ2-7, with D maybe TRBD2 (6 bases). The V and J ends lost 3 bases and 3 bases respectively, with 19 bases between them. CDR1 and CDR2 from the germline V gene are SGHDT and YYEEEE. The CDR3 totals 16 residues.

This clonotype has at least ten counts. The CDR3 loop is CASSIGTSGVNEQFF. The CDR3 DNA reads as TGTGCCAGCAGTATCGGGACTAGCGGGGTCAATGAGCAGTTCTTC. This chain connects TRBV6-5 to TRBJ2-1, with 13 bases that match TRBD2. There are 15 residues in the CDR3. The junction had 4 bases not matched to a gene; V was cut back by 5 bases and J by 6 bases. Per germline, CDR1 MNHEY and CDR2 SVGAGI.

The table lists this clonotype with many counts. The V gene is TRBV3-1, the J gene TRBJ2-3; TRBD2 aligns across 11 bases. Unmatched junction bases numbered 7, after V lost 3 bases and J lost 2 bases. This CDR3 is 17 amino acids long. Germline V gene data show CDR1 as LGHDT and CDR2 as YNNKEL (reference sequence). For the CDR3, the DNA is TGTGCCAGCAGCCACCTGAGGGGACTAGCGGCCACAGATACGCAGTATTTT. Translating it yields CASSHLRGLAATDTQYF.

This clonotype is labeled medium-sized. The chain uses TRBV7-9 and TRBJ2-1, with a possible D match to TRBD2 (5 bases). V lost 8 bases to trimming and J lost 2 bases, with 10 bases between them. The germline V gene encodes CDR1 SEHNR and CDR2 FQNEAQ (reference sequence). The CDR3 is made up of 13 amino acids. The CDR3 loop is CASVDSAYNEQFF. As DNA, the CDR3 is TGTGCCAGCGTGGACTCCGCCTACAATGAGCAGTTCTTC. Supplemented by reference TRBV7-9 and TRBJ2-1, the full variable domain reads DTGVSQNPRHKITKRGQNVTFRCDPISEHNRLYWYRQTLGQGPEFLTYFQNEAQLEKSRLLSDRFSAERPKGSFSTLEIQRTEQGDSAMYLCASVDSAYNEQFFGPGTRLTVL.

This clonotype is categorized as medium-sized. This sequence joins TRBV4-3 and TRBJ2-4; 11 nucleotides align to TRBD1. Germline V lookup: CDR1 LGHNA, CDR2 YSLEER. The CDR3 totals 20 residues. Trimming cost V 0 bases and J 1 base; bases outside gene matches: 11. For the CDR3, the DNA is TGCGCCAGCAGCCAAGATGTCGGACAGGGGGCCCGTCGGGCCAAAAACATTCAGTACTTC. Amino acid sequence: CASSQDVGQGARRAKNIQYF.

The table lists this clonotype with many counts. V and J are TRBV5-1 and TRBJ2-1; D gene unclear. This CDR3 region has 14 residues. Trimming took 0 bases from V and 7 from J, leaving 11 bases between them. Germline lookup yields CDR1 SGHRS and CDR2 YFSETQ. The DNA of the CDR3 is TGCGCCAGCAGCTTGGAGCGTGGCCAGAATGAGCAGTTCTTC. Amino acid sequence: CASSLERGQNEQFF.

This clonotype was seen repeatedly, ten times or more. V is TRBV5-1 and J is TRBJ2-7; D uncertain. Germline V lookup: CDR1 SGHRS, CDR2 YFSETQ. The ends were cut back, 0 bases at V and 2 bases at J, with 12 bases in the middle. CDR3 length: 15 amino acids. CDR3 in amino acids: CASSLGVSSTYEQYF. DNA for the CDR3: TGCGCCAGCAGCTTGGGGGTCAGTAGCACCTACGAGCAGTACTTC.

This clonotype has ten or more counts. The rearrangement uses TRBV5-1 and TRBJ1-1, with D maybe TRBD1 (6 bases). Between the trimmed V and J ends, which lost 4 bases and 1 base, there was a span of 14 bases. The CDR3 spans 15 residues. Germline CDR1 reads SGHRS; CDR2 reads YFSETQ. CDR3 coding DNA: TGCGCCAGCAGCGCGATACAGGGCGCGAACACTGAAGCTTTCTTT. This encodes CASSAIQGANTEAFF.

In this sample, this clonotype turned up many times. The chain recombines TRBV4-1 with TRBJ2-1, with 16 bases matching TRBD2. Germline lookup yields CDR1 MGHRA and CDR2 YSYEKL. This CDR3 contains 19 residues. The trim removed 2 bases at V and 6 bases at J, leaving 10 bases unmatched. CDR3 amino acids: CASSQRGLAGGTWGNEQFF. The CDR3 coding sequence is TGCGCCAGCAGCCAAAGGGGACTAGCGGGAGGGACATGGGGCAATGAGCAGTTCTTC.

By frequency in the sample, this clonotype is medium-sized. The chain carries TRBV20-1 and TRBJ2-1; D unclear. The V gene's germline CDR1 is DFQATT and CDR2 SNEGSKA (reference sequence). The CDR3 covers 14 residues. Trimming took 2 bases from V and 8 from J, leaving 16 bases between them. The CDR3 DNA reads as TGCAGTGCTAGAAGTCCAGCGCCAATGGATGAGCAGTTCTTC. This translates into CSARSPAPMDEQFF.

There are many counts of this clonotype. The chain joins TRBV20-1 to TRBJ2-3, with 13 bases fitting TRBD2. The V gene end was trimmed by 6 bases and the J gene end by 5 bases; junction bases not matched to a gene: 5. This CDR3 has 14 residues. CDR1 DFQATT and CDR2 SNEGSKA come from the germline V gene (reference sequence). Written as DNA, the CDR3 is TGCAGTGCACCCGGACTAGCGGGAGTAGATACGCAGTATTTT. Protein product: CSAPGLAGVDTQYF.

Many counts were recorded for this clonotype. This chain joins TRBV20-1 and TRBJ2-5; TRBD2 might be the D (6 bases). Looked up from germline, CDR1 is DFQATT and CDR2 is SNEGSKA (reference sequence). V shed 5 bases and J shed 1 base, with 8 bases lying between them. The CDR3 contains 12 residues. CDR3 sequence (DNA): TGCAGTGCTTCGACTAGCCAAGAGACCCAGTACTTC. It codes for CSASTSQETQYF.

This clonotype was counted ten times or more. V is TRBV5-1 and J is TRBJ1-1; D ambiguous. Trimming removed 5 bases at V and 4 bases at J, with 9 bases between. CDR3 length: 12 residues. CDR1 is SGHRS and CDR2 is YFSETQ in the germline V gene. The CDR3 loop is CASREPSTEAFF. Written as DNA, the CDR3 is TGCGCCAGCAGAGAACCTTCCACTGAAGCTTTCTTT.

This clonotype was counted many times. The chain carries TRBV4-3 and TRBJ2-3, with D perhaps TRBD2 (6 bases). The CDR3 is 15 amino acids. Trimming stripped 5 bases from V and 4 bases from J, with 16 bases between. The germline gives CDR1 LGHNA, CDR2 YSLEER. CDR3 DNA sequence: TGCGCCAGCAGCGAAGGGGAGGCGGCGGCAGATACGCAGTATTTT. Amino acid sequence: CASSEGEAAADTQYF.

This clonotype showed up many times. The chain uses TRBV12-3 or TRBV12-4 and TRBJ1-4; TRBD1 is a possible D gene (6 bases). The CDR3 contains 15 residues. With 6 bases removed from V and 1 base from J, the gap between germline ends came to 12 bases. The DNA of the CDR3 is TGTGCCAGCAGCCGGGACAAACGAACTAATGAAAAACTGTTTTTT. Amino acid sequence: CASSRDKRTNEKLFF.